Each of the 32 T cell receptor beta chains below was sequenced from the same sample in a study of T cell changes during pregnancy in multiple sclerosis. Sequencing used immunoSEQ multiplex PCR; TCRdb keeps in-frame clones, though not all of them. The sample lists 55,000 to 65,000 clones, 85% to 90% occurring once. This material consisted of peripheral blood, taken in the first trimester of pregnancy. The receptors derive from a female donor in good health, enrolled as a control in a pregnancy study.

This chain uses TRBV7-9 with TRBJ1-1; 7 bases agree with TRBD1. The CDR3 loop spans 16 amino acids. V was pared by 5 bases and J by 1 base, with 10 bases of the junction left unmatched. In germline, CDR1 is SEHNR, CDR2 FQNEAQ (reference sequence). The CDR3 DNA sequence: TGTGCCAGCAGCCCCCTAGACAGGGCCAAGAACACTGAAGCTTTCTTT. It translates to CASSPLDRAKNTEAFF. The full variable domain, completed using reference TRBV7-9 and TRBJ1-1, is DTGVSQNPRHKITKRGQNVTFRCDPISEHNRLYWYRQTLGQGPEFLTYFQNEAQLEKSRLLSDRFSAERPKGSFSTLEIQRTEQGDSAMYLCASSPLDRAKNTEAFFGQGTRLTVV.

This chain uses TRBV19 with TRBJ2-2, with 8 bases fitting TRBD1. CDR3 length equals 15 residues. The V segment lost 7 bases and the J segment 3 bases; nucleotides outside the gene matches: 7. Germline V gives CDR1 LNHDA, CDR2 SQIVND (reference sequence). CDR3 sequence reads: CASIGGQAYTGELFF. The DNA of the CDR3 is TGTGCCAGTATTGGGGGACAGGCCTACACCGGGGAGCTGTTTTTT.

This chain links TRBV7-9 with TRBJ1-2; D uncertain. CDR1 is SEHNR and CDR2 is FQNEAQ in the germline V gene (reference sequence). Deletions cut 5 bases from V and 5 bases from J, with 9 bases between. The CDR3 has 12 residues. CDR3 sequence reads: CASSLDLYGYTF. The CDR3 DNA follows: TGTGCCAGCAGCCTGGACTTGTATGGCTACACCTTC.

This clone has only one observation. In the same sample, other DNA sequences code for this CDR3. The J gene is TRBJ2-2, the V gene TRBV5-1, with 8 nucleotides matching TRBD1. CDR3 size: 16 residues. Looked up from germline, CDR1 is SGHRS and CDR2 is YFSETQ. Trimming cost V 0 bases and J 6 bases; bases outside gene matches: 7. The CDR3 DNA is TGCGCCAGCAGCTTGGCCAGGGGGCGTCTGGCCGGGGAGCTGTTTTTT. Translation gives CASSLARGRLAGELFF.

V usage is TRBV5-1 and J usage is TRBJ1-2; no clear D. There are 12 residues in the CDR3. Germline V gives CDR1 SGHRS, CDR2 YFSETQ. V was cut by 0 bases and J by 5 bases, with 5 bases left in between. The CDR3 region has the DNA TGCGCCAGCAGCTTGGAGAGTTATGGCTACACCTTC. Protein: CASSLESYGYTF.

The chain employs TRBV18 and TRBJ1-5, with D perhaps TRBD1 (6 bases). The CDR3 is 15 amino acids. V lost 6 bases and J 6 bases, leaving 18 bases between the germline ends. Germline V gives CDR1 KGHSH, CDR2 LQKENI. The CDR3 DNA sequence: TGTGCCAGCTCCCTTGGCAGGGGTTGGGGTCAGCCCCAGCATTTT. Translating it yields CASSLGRGWGQPQHF.

The chain is built from TRBV30 and TRBJ2-5, with D possibly being TRBD1 (5 bases). The germline V gene encodes CDR1 GTSNPN and CDR2 SVGIG (reference sequence). With 3 bases removed from V and 2 bases from J, the gap between germline ends came to 10 bases. The CDR3 is 13 residues long. The DNA for the CDR3 is TGTGCCTGGAGCCTCGACAGTCAAGAGACCCAGTACTTC. It specifies CAWSLDSQETQYF.

The chain couples TRBV4-1 to TRBJ2-5; 10 bases fit TRBD2. After removal of 0 bases from V and 4 bases from J, the junction contained 5 bases not matched to a gene. Per the germline V gene, CDR1 is MGHRA and CDR2 is YSYEKL. The CDR3 sequence is 16 residues long. The CDR3 is CASSQEERGGRETQYF. The DNA for the CDR3 is TGCGCCAGCAGCCAAGAGGAGCGGGGGGGCCGAGAGACCCAGTACTTC.

This clone was detected a few times. V usage is TRBV19 and J usage is TRBJ1-5, with a possible D match to TRBD1 (6 bases). This CDR3 contains 13 residues. Trimming took off 5 bases at V and 7 bases at J, with 12 bases between the two ends. Germline V gives CDR1 LNHDA, CDR2 SQIVND (reference sequence). CDR3 DNA: TGTGCCAGTAGTGCCAGGGGATGGCAGCCCCAGCATTTT. Translating it yields CASSARGWQPQHF.

The chain joins TRBV6-1 to TRBJ2-3; 9 bases match TRBD2. Per germline, CDR1 MNHNS and CDR2 SASEGT. Germline trimming cut 6 bases from V and 5 bases from J; bases unmatched to any gene: 6. The CDR3 contains 14 residues. The CDR3 here is CASRIAGDRDTQYF. Written as DNA, the CDR3 is TGTGCCAGCAGAATAGCGGGGGATCGAGATACGCAGTATTTT.

V usage is TRBV6-6 and J usage is TRBJ2-1; 7 bases agree with TRBD1. Germline V lookup: CDR1 MNHNY, CDR2 SVGAGI (reference sequence). The CDR3 has 16 residues. After removal of 5 bases from V and 5 bases from J, the junction contained 12 bases not matched to a gene. The CDR3: CASSNRQGRTNNEQFF. The CDR3 DNA reads TGTGCCAGCAGTAACCGACAGGGAAGGACCAACAATGAGCAGTTCTTC.

The rearrangement uses TRBV2 and TRBJ1-2; 8 bases match TRBD1. Per germline, CDR1 SNHLY and CDR2 FYNNEI. The CDR3 covers 15 residues. Trimming at V came to 10 bases and at J to 7 bases, leaving 17 bases not matched to a gene. CDR3 nucleotide sequence: TGTGCCACCAAGGACAGGGCTTTCGTTTCTCCTGGCTACACCTTC. Its protein product is CATKDRAFVSPGYTF.

The chain couples TRBV7-2 to TRBJ1-1; TRBD1 might be the D (6 bases). V dropped 2 bases and J dropped 3 bases, with 10 bases sitting between them. Germline V gene lookup returns CDR1 SGHTA and CDR2 FQGNSA. This CDR3 region has 14 residues. This CDR3 reads CASSLRSGDTEAFF. CDR3 in DNA: TGTGCCAGCAGCTTACGGTCAGGGGACACTGAAGCTTTCTTT.

The chain carries TRBV6-5 and TRBJ2-7; possibly TRBD2 for D (5 bases). The CDR3 length is 11 residues. Between the trimmed V and J ends, which lost 7 bases and 7 bases, there was a span of 11 bases. From germline, CDR1 is MNHEY and CDR2 SVGAGI. The CDR3 DNA follows: TGTGCCAGCACCTTCTCGGGGGAGCAGTACTTC. This sequence encodes CASTFSGEQYF.

This chain connects TRBV27 to TRBJ2-6, with D maybe TRBD1 (5 bases). Trimming shortened V by 6 bases and J by 0 bases, and 12 bases separated the two germline ends. Germline values: CDR1 MNHEY, CDR2 SMNVEV (reference sequence). The CDR3 has 16 residues. The CDR3, as DNA: TGTGCCAGCAGGGGGCGATTGAGCTCTGGGGCCAACGTCCTGACTTTC. This encodes CASRGRLSSGANVLTF.

The rearrangement links TRBV11-2 to TRBJ1-6, with a possible D match to TRBD1 (6 bases). Trimming left V 5 bases short and J 12 bases short, with 8 bases between. CDR3 length: 11 residues. Germline CDR1 and CDR2: SGHAT and FQNNGV. The CDR3 here is CASSPGEPLHF. The DNA for the CDR3 is TGTGCCAGCAGCCCAGGGGAACCCCTCCACTTT.

The chain carries TRBV7-2 and TRBJ1-2; D may be TRBD1 (5 bases). V gave up 2 bases and J gave up 4 bases, with 17 bases separating them. Germline V gives CDR1 SGHTA, CDR2 FQGNSA. This CDR3 region has 16 residues. DNA for the CDR3: TGTGCCAGCAGCTTAATAGAAAGGGGATGGGGCTATGGCTACACCTTC. Its protein is CASSLIERGWGYGYTF.

This chain links TRBV5-1 with TRBJ2-7, with 8 bases matching TRBD1. J was trimmed by 6 bases and V by 0 bases; bases with no gene match: 8. CDR1 is SGHRS, CDR2 YFSETQ, per germline. This CDR3 has 15 amino acids. In DNA form, the CDR3 reads TGCGCCAGCAGCTTGGAAGTGACAGGGGTCTCCGAGCAGTACTTC. Protein: CASSLEVTGVSEQYF. Supplemented by reference TRBV5-1 and TRBJ2-7, the full variable domain reads KAGVTQTPRYLIKTRGQQVTLSCSPISGHRSVSWYQQTPGQGLQFLFEYFSETQRNKGNFPGRFSGRQFSNSRSEMNVSTLELGDSALYLCASSLEVTGVSEQYFGPGTRLTVT.

This chain links TRBV7-2 with TRBJ2-7, with 9 bases that match TRBD1. Trimming cost V 2 bases and J 5 bases; bases outside gene matches: 7. The CDR3 loop spans 15 amino acids. Germline V gene lookup returns CDR1 SGHTA and CDR2 FQGNSA. CDR3 in DNA: TGTGCCAGCAGCTTATCTGGGACAGGGATCAACGAGCAGTACTTC. Translated, it gives CASSLSGTGINEQYF.

The table lists this clone with a few counts. The rearrangement links TRBV9 to TRBJ2-4, with TRBD1 matching over 7 bases. This CDR3 region has 19 residues. CDR1 SGDLS and CDR2 YYNGEE come from the germline V gene. With 0 bases clipped from V and 2 bases from J, the junction kept 14 bases outside the gene matches. The CDR3 region is CASSVAWGTESPPKNIQYF. The CDR3 coding sequence is TGTGCCAGCAGCGTAGCTTGGGGGACAGAGTCCCCCCCCAAAAACATTCAGTACTTC. The complete variable domain, with remaining parts taken from reference TRBV9 and TRBJ2-4, reads DSGVTQTPKHLITATGQRVTLRCSPRSGDLSVYWYQQSLDQGLQFLIQYYNGEERAKGNILERFSAQQFPDLHSELNLSSLELGDSALYFCASSVAWGTESPPKNIQYFGAGTRLSVL.

CDR3 region: CASRPGVVNTEAFF. CDR3 bases: TGTGCCAGCAGACCAGGGGTGGTGAACACTGAAGCTTTCTTT. This chain uses TRBV11-3 with TRBJ1-1, with D perhaps TRBD1 (6 bases). Germline-derived CDR1 and CDR2 are SGHNT and YENEEA. The CDR3 runs to 14 residues. The V gene lost 6 bases and the J gene lost 0 bases, with 11 bases spanning the gap.

The chain joins TRBV11-3 to TRBJ2-1; TRBD2 matches at 10 bases. After removal of 2 bases from V and 7 bases from J, the junction contained 5 bases not matched to a gene. Germline V gene sequence: CDR1 SGHNT, CDR2 YENEEA. The CDR3 length is 15 residues. Written as DNA, the CDR3 is TGTGCCAGCAGCTTAAGCGGGGGGGTAAGAAATGAGCAGTTCTTC. Translated, it gives CASSLSGGVRNEQFF.

The CDR3 loop is CASSPPGRGTDTQYF. CDR3 DNA: TGTGCCAGCAGTCCTCCGGGGCGGGGGACAGATACGCAGTATTTT. This chain uses TRBV27 with TRBJ2-3; 7 bases match TRBD2. J was trimmed by 3 bases and V by 5 bases; bases with no gene match: 8. This CDR3 has 15 amino acids. CDR1 MNHEY and CDR2 SMNVEV come from the germline V gene (reference sequence).

The V and J genes are TRBV7-2 and TRBJ2-1; weak D call: TRBD2 (5 bases). The germline V gene encodes CDR1 SGHTA and CDR2 FQGNSA. Trimming removed 3 bases from V and 5 bases from J, with 14 bases in between. The CDR3 spans 15 residues. In nucleotides, the CDR3 is TGTGCCAGCAGCTTGCCGGGGTCTTTGGACAATGAGCAGTTCTTC. The encoded protein is CASSLPGSLDNEQFF.

The V and J genes are TRBV7-2 and TRBJ1-3, with 7 nucleotides matching TRBD1. This CDR3 spans 16 amino acids. The germline V gene encodes CDR1 SGHTA and CDR2 FQGNSA. V lost 5 bases to trimming and J lost 2 bases; unmatched junction nucleotides: 9. The CDR3, as DNA: TGTGCCAGCAGCCATTTTCCAGGGGGAGCTGGAAACACCATATATTTT. Translating gives CASSHFPGGAGNTIYF.

The chain couples TRBV6-1 to TRBJ1-2, with D possibly being TRBD1 (6 bases). The V end was cut by 2 bases, the J end by 4 bases, with 17 bases between. This CDR3 comprises 16 residues. Germline CDR1 reads MNHNS; CDR2 reads SASEGT. CDR3 DNA: TGTGCCAGCAGTGAACGGCTTGGGGGCAGGCCCTATGGCTACACCTTC. This codes for CASSERLGGRPYGYTF.

The chain has TRBV9 and TRBJ2-6; 7 bases align to TRBD1. From germline, CDR1 is SGDLS and CDR2 YYNGEE. CDR3 size: 17 residues. V shed 1 base, J shed 2 bases, and the junction held 6 bases outside the gene matches. CDR3 protein: CASSVRQGVTGANVLTF. CDR3 in DNA: TGTGCCAGCAGCGTAAGGCAGGGGGTCACTGGGGCCAACGTCCTGACTTTC.

The chain recombines TRBV5-6 with TRBJ1-5, with D tentatively TRBD1 (6 bases). Trimming cost V 2 bases and J 7 bases, with 13 bases left between them. The V gene's germline CDR1 is SGHDT and CDR2 YYEEEE. This CDR3 has 14 residues. This CDR3 reads CASSFTGREQPQHF. CDR3 nucleotides: TGTGCCAGCAGCTTTACAGGGCGCGAACAGCCCCAGCATTTT.

The V call is TRBV5-6, the J call TRBJ1-5, with D hard to call. Germline CDR1 and CDR2: SGHDT and YYEEEE. Trimming stripped 3 bases from V and 4 bases from J, with 14 bases between. The CDR3 runs to 15 residues. The CDR3 here is CASSSEGSPNQPQHF. In nucleotides, the CDR3 is TGTGCCAGCAGCTCCGAGGGTTCGCCAAATCAGCCCCAGCATTTT.

This rearrangement joins TRBV2 to TRBJ2-3; D unclear. CDR1 is SNHLY and CDR2 is FYNNEI in the germline V gene. The CDR3 sequence is 15 residues long. Trimming left V 8 bases short and J 2 bases short, with 17 bases between. The CDR3 DNA reads as TGTGCCAGCTTATATACAGCATCCTACACAGATACGCAGTATTTT. Translated: CASLYTASYTDTQYF. Supplemented by reference TRBV2 and TRBJ2-3, the full variable domain reads EPEVTQTPSHQVTQMGQEVILRCVPISNHLYFYWYRQILGQKVEFLVSFYNNEISEKSEIFDDQFSVERPDGSNFTLKIRSTKLEDSAMYFCASLYTASYTDTQYFGPGTRLTVL.

The rearrangement joins TRBV4-3 to TRBJ2-3; 10 bases agree with TRBD2. The germline V gene encodes CDR1 LGHNA and CDR2 YSLEER. The CDR3 has 18 amino acids. The V gene end was trimmed by 0 bases and the J gene end by 2 bases; junction bases not matched to a gene: 8. This chain's CDR3 is CASSQDRIAGGNTDTQYF. The CDR3 DNA reads as TGCGCCAGCAGCCAAGATCGGATAGCGGGGGGAAACACAGATACGCAGTATTTT.

The CDR3 sequence: CASSLPGQNTGELFF. CDR3 in DNA: TGTGCCAGCAGCTTACCGGGACAAAACACCGGGGAGCTGTTTTTT. The V and J genes are TRBV7-3 and TRBJ2-2; perhaps TRBD1 as D (6 bases). Germline V CDR1 and CDR2: SGHTA, FQGTGA. The CDR3 loop spans 15 amino acids. Trimming removed 2 bases from V and 2 bases from J, with 9 bases in between.